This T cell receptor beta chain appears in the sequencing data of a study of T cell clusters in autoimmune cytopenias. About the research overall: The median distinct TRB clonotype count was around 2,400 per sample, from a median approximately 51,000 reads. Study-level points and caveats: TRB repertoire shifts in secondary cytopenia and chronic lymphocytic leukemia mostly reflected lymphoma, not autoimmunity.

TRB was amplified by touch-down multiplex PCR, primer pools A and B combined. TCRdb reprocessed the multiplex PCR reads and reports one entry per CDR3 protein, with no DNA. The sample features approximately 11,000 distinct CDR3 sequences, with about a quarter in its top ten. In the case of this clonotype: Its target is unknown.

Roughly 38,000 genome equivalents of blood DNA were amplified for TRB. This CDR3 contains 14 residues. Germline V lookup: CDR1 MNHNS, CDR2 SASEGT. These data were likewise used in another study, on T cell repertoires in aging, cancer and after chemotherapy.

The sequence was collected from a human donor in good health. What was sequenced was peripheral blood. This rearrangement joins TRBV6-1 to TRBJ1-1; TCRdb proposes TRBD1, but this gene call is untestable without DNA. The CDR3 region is CASSETGVGTEAFF.